The 30 T cell receptor beta chains in this list originate from one sample, sequenced in a study of T cells in Graves' hyperthyroidism and ophthalmopathy. Amplified regions were TCR beta CDR3 sequences from RNA transcripts. First-round RT-PCR with HTBI primers amplified the TCR CDR3 region. TCRdb reprocessed the multiplex PCR reads with MiXCR, giving one entry per CDR3 protein. The sample contains 350,000 to 500,000 distinct CDR3 sequences, approximately 13% of which appear only once. Input material: blood. These receptors were collected from a woman aged 18 to 35 with Graves' hyperthyroidism.

This clonotype was counted ten times or more. V and J are TRBV4-2 and TRBJ1-1; D is perhaps TRBD1 (5 bases). The germline V gene has CDR1 LGHNA and CDR2 YNFKEQ. The CDR3 spans 16 residues. The V and J ends lost 1 base and 5 bases respectively, with 17 bases between them. The CDR3 spells CASSQGGTADRTEAFF. Here the CDR3 DNA reads TGTGCCAGCAGCCAAGGGGGGACTGCGGATAGGACTGAAGCTTTCTTT.

The chain combines TRBV4-3 with TRBJ2-7, with 7 bases matching TRBD2. With 2 bases clipped from V and 3 bases from J, the junction kept 1 base outside the gene matches. This CDR3 spans 13 amino acids. Germline V gene sequence: CDR1 LGHNA, CDR2 YSLEER. This CDR3 reads CASSQRGGYEQYF. CDR3 sequence (DNA): TGCGCCAGCAGCCAACGCGGGGGCTACGAGCAGTACTTC.

This clonotype came up many times. The chain recombines TRBV30 with TRBJ2-7; the D is unclear. This CDR3 is 11 amino acids long. V was pared by 2 bases and J by 6 bases, with 8 bases between. Germline V lookup: CDR1 GTSNPN, CDR2 SVGIG (reference sequence). CDR3 amino acids: CAWSLTSEQYF. CDR3 nucleotide sequence: TGTGCCTGGAGTCTCACGAGCGAGCAGTACTTC.

This clonotype was detected ten times or more. This rearrangement joins TRBV29-1 to TRBJ2-3; D gene unclear. The CDR3 covers 13 residues. Trimming removed 6 bases at V and 6 bases at J, with 16 bases between. Looked up from germline, CDR1 is SQVTM and CDR2 is ANQGSEA. CDR3 in DNA: TGCAGCGTCCTCGGCCAGCCGTCGGATACGCAGTATTTT. It translates to CSVLGQPSDTQYF.

In this sample, this clonotype turned up many times. The chain recombines TRBV9 with TRBJ2-5, with TRBD2 as a possible D gene (5 bases). The CDR3 runs 15 residues. Germline V lookup: CDR1 SGDLS, CDR2 YYNGEE. With 2 bases removed from V and 5 bases from J, the gap between germline ends came to 16 bases. Here the CDR3 DNA reads TGTGCCAGCAGCGTGGGCGTCCCCCCGGGGGAGACCCAGTACTTC. It is translated as CASSVGVPPGETQYF.

This clonotype was counted only a few times. The chain has TRBV11-2 and TRBJ2-2, with 14 bases lining up with TRBD2. This CDR3 contains 21 residues. The V gene's germline CDR1 is SGHAT and CDR2 FQNNGV. Germline trimming cut 1 base from V and 4 bases from J; bases unmatched to any gene: 14. The CDR3 bases are TGTGCCAGCAGCTTAGGACGCGCCGGGACTAGCGGGAGTCAAGGCACCGGGGAGCTGTTTTTT. Amino acids: CASSLGRAGTSGSQGTGELFF.

This chain links TRBV28 with TRBJ2-5; TRBD2 matches 13 bases. The CDR3 has 15 residues. J gave up 4 bases and V 6 bases, and 5 bases lay outside the gene matches. CDR1 and CDR2 from the germline V gene are MDHEN and SYDVKM. CDR3 sequence: CASSPGTSGIETQYF. The CDR3 region has the DNA TGTGCCAGCAGCCCCGGGACTAGCGGGATAGAGACCCAGTACTTC.

This clonotype was recorded many times. The chain carries TRBV30 and TRBJ2-1; D is perhaps TRBD1 (6 bases). Trimming cost V 2 bases and J 0 bases, with 11 bases left between them. The CDR3 extends over 15 amino acids. CDR1 is GTSNPN, CDR2 SVGIG, per germline (reference sequence). The CDR3 reads CAWSTARGSYNEQFF. The CDR3 bases are TGTGCCTGGAGTACGGCCAGGGGCTCCTACAATGAGCAGTTCTTC.

There are a few counts of this clonotype. The V gene is TRBV20-1, the J gene TRBJ1-1; D is unclear. Germline V lookup: CDR1 DFQATT, CDR2 SNEGSKA (reference sequence). Trimming shortened V by 0 bases and J by 2 bases, and 7 bases separated the two germline ends. The CDR3 is 13 amino acids. The CDR3 DNA is TGCAGTGCTAGAGACCCCCCAAACACTGAAGCTTTCTTT. Translating it yields CSARDPPNTEAFF.

The sample holds many counts of this clonotype. The chain carries TRBV20-1 and TRBJ2-3, with D perhaps TRBD2 (5 bases). This CDR3 comprises 16 residues. Germline loops: CDR1 DFQATT, CDR2 SNEGSKA (reference sequence). Trimming shortened V by 0 bases and J by 1 base, and 14 bases separated the two germline ends. Here the CDR3 reads CSARDDGRKGTDTQYF. Here the CDR3 DNA reads TGCAGTGCTAGAGATGATGGGAGAAAGGGCACAGATACGCAGTATTTT.

The chain links TRBV29-1 to TRBJ2-3; D may correspond to TRBD1 or TRBD2 (9 bases each). V lost 3 bases, J lost 3 bases, and 31 bases lay in between. The CDR3 loop spans 20 amino acids. The germline CDR1 and CDR2 sequences are SQVTM and ANQGSEA. In DNA form, the CDR3 reads TGCAGCGTTGAGGTACCGGGACAGGGATTAGCGGGAGTGAGGACAGATACGCAGTATTTT. Translating it yields CSVEVPGQGLAGVRTDTQYF.

V is TRBV28 and J is TRBJ1-2, with D possibly TRBD1 on 5 matching bases. V was shortened by 5 bases and J by 4 bases, with 20 bases between the two germline ends. Germline loops: CDR1 MDHEN, CDR2 SYDVKM. The CDR3 has 16 amino acids. The CDR3 DNA sequence: TGTGCCAGCAGTGAAGATGGGACCGACGGACCCTATGGCTACACCTTC. This encodes CASSEDGTDGPYGYTF.

This rearrangement joins TRBV7-9 to TRBJ1-1; 8 bases match TRBD1. The CDR3 has 15 amino acids. V was pared by 6 bases and J by 1 base, with 7 bases of the junction left unmatched. Germline V gene sequence: CDR1 SEHNR, CDR2 FQNEAQ (reference sequence). Written as DNA, the CDR3 is TGTGCCAGCAGTGACAGGGGTGGGGCGAACACTGAAGCTTTCTTT. Amino acid sequence: CASSDRGGANTEAFF.

This clonotype has ten or more counts. The chain carries TRBV2 and TRBJ1-5; no definite D call. This CDR3 spans 13 amino acids. The germline V and J ends were trimmed by 5 bases and 8 bases, with 13 bases remaining between them. Germline V CDR1 and CDR2: SNHLY, FYNNEI. Written as DNA, the CDR3 is TGTGCCAGCAGTAGGGCGGAGGAGAAGCCCCAGCATTTT. Its translation: CASSRAEEKPQHF.

The chain links TRBV7-2 to TRBJ2-7; TRBD1 aligns across 8 bases. This CDR3 comprises 14 residues. Germline values: CDR1 SGHTA, CDR2 FQGNSA. Trimming removed 4 bases from V and 7 bases from J; junction bases left unmatched: 9. The DNA for the CDR3 is TGTGCCAGCAGCTGGGGACAGGCGCCTATGGAGCAGTACTTC. Translated, it gives CASSWGQAPMEQYF.

The rearrangement links TRBV4-1 to TRBJ2-7; perhaps TRBD2 as D (5 bases). Germline V gives CDR1 MGHRA, CDR2 YSYEKL. This CDR3 has 14 amino acids. Trimming cost V 0 bases and J 3 bases, with 9 bases left between them. CDR3 region: CASSQEEGVYEQYF. Written as DNA, the CDR3 is TGCGCCAGCAGCCAAGAAGAGGGAGTCTACGAGCAGTACTTC.

Turning to this clonotype: A read error may be the cause here, since a much bigger clone is one base away. This chain uses TRBV20-1 with TRBJ2-7, with TRBD2 as a possible D gene (5 bases). The V end lost 4 bases, the J end lost 7 bases, and 14 bases lay between the germline ends. CDR1 and CDR2 from the germline V gene are DFQATT and SNEGSKA (reference sequence). This CDR3 region has 12 residues. CDR3 in amino acids: CSATLLEDEQYF. CDR3 DNA: TGCAGTGCTACATTACTAGAAGATGAGCAGTACTTC.

This clonotype is classed as medium-sized. The chain employs TRBV28 and TRBJ2-1; 8 bases align to TRBD2. The J segment lost 9 bases and the V segment lost 6 bases, leaving 10 bases of the junction unmatched. CDR1 is MDHEN, CDR2 SYDVKM, per germline. The CDR3 contains 14 residues. The CDR3 reads CASRAAGLVSEQFF. For the CDR3, the DNA is TGTGCCAGCAGAGCAGCGGGACTAGTGAGTGAGCAGTTCTTC.

In this sample, this clonotype turned up many times. This chain links TRBV7-6 with TRBJ2-5, with 8 bases matching TRBD2. Trimming removed 1 base from V and 0 bases from J; junction bases left unmatched: 4. The CDR3 has 16 amino acids. The V gene's germline CDR1 is SGHVS and CDR2 FNYEAQ. CDR3 amino acids: CASSLEASGYQETQYF. The CDR3 nucleotides read TGTGCCAGCAGCTTAGAGGCTAGCGGGTACCAAGAGACCCAGTACTTC.

This clonotype was recorded at least ten times. The J gene is TRBJ2-7, the V gene TRBV3-1; the match to TRBD2 covers 12 bases. The CDR3 runs 17 residues. Germline-derived CDR1 and CDR2 are LGHDT and YNNKEL (reference sequence). J lost 7 bases, V lost 0 bases, and 10 bases had no gene match. The CDR3 region has the DNA TGTGCCAGCAGCCAAGATCTTCGGCTAGCGGGAGGGCGGGAGCAGTACTTC. It encodes CASSQDLRLAGGREQYF.

This clonotype was observed a handful of times. The rearrangement uses TRBV3-1 and TRBJ1-5; TRBD1 is a possible D gene (5 bases). The CDR3 consists of 16 residues. V lost 6 bases to trimming and J lost 0 bases, with 15 bases between them. Germline V gene sequence: CDR1 LGHDT, CDR2 YNNKEL (reference sequence). In DNA, the CDR3 is TGTGCCAGCAGTCGGGACGGACCTTATAGCAATCAGCCCCAGCATTTT. Amino acid sequence: CASSRDGPYSNQPQHF.

This clonotype was seen a handful of times. The chain has TRBV28 and TRBJ2-4; D possibly corresponds to TRBD1 (6 bases). The germline V gene has CDR1 MDHEN and CDR2 SYDVKM. Trimming pared 6 bases from V and 6 bases from J, leaving 12 bases between. This CDR3 has 13 amino acids. The CDR3 here is CASSNGQSNIQYF. Written as DNA, the CDR3 is TGTGCCAGCAGCAATGGACAGTCAAACATTCAGTACTTC.

This clonotype was seen more than once but under ten times. The chain combines TRBV4-1 with TRBJ2-7, with D tentatively TRBD1 or TRBD2 (5 bases each). CDR3 length equals 16 residues. Trimming removed 1 base at V and 2 bases at J, with 15 bases between. Germline CDR1 and CDR2: MGHRA and YSYEKL. The CDR3 coding sequence is TGCGCCAGCAGCCAAGTCGGGGCGAGTTCCACCTACGAGCAGTACTTC. Amino acids: CASSQVGASSTYEQYF.

This clonotype showed up just a few times. The chain carries TRBV29-1 and TRBJ2-7; D remains ambiguous. The CDR3 has 11 residues. The germline V gene has CDR1 SQVTM and CDR2 ANQGSEA. V was clipped by 2 bases and J by 6 bases, with 8 bases between them. Here the CDR3 reads CSVENFREQYF. In DNA, the CDR3 is TGCAGCGTTGAAAACTTCCGCGAGCAGTACTTC.

In its sample, this clonotype was seen many times. The chain has TRBV9 and TRBJ2-1, with D possibly TRBD1 on 5 matching bases. Trimming took 0 bases from V and 5 from J, leaving 12 bases between them. Germline V gene lookup returns CDR1 SGDLS and CDR2 YYNGEE. The CDR3 contains 15 residues. CDR3 coding DNA: TGTGCCAGCAGCGTAGGTCCGGACACAGACAATGAGCAGTTCTTC. Translating it yields CASSVGPDTDNEQFF.

This clonotype showed up many times. This chain connects TRBV6-4 to TRBJ2-1, with D possibly being TRBD1 or TRBD2 (5 bases each). This CDR3 has 15 amino acids. Per the germline V gene, CDR1 is MRHNA and CDR2 is SNTAGT. The V end was cut by 3 bases, the J end by 4 bases, with 13 bases between. CDR3 amino acids: CASSEGAEGYNEQFF. CDR3 DNA sequence: TGTGCCAGCAGTGAAGGGGCAGAGGGGTACAATGAGCAGTTCTTC.

This clonotype showed up many times. The gene calls are TRBV27 and TRBJ2-7, with 12 bases identical to TRBD2. The CDR3 is 15 residues long. The V and J ends lost 4 bases and 7 bases, in that order; junction bases with no gene match: 8. The germline V gene encodes CDR1 MNHEY and CDR2 SMNVEV (reference sequence). The CDR3 DNA is TGTGCCAGCAGTTCACTAGCGGGAGGTCTGGGGGAGCAGTACTTC. Its protein product is CASSSLAGGLGEQYF.

In regard to this clonotype: Given a much more abundant clone one base away, this may be a read error. The chain has TRBV29-1 and TRBJ1-1, with TRBD1 identical over 7 bases. V shed 7 bases, J shed 4 bases, and the junction held 9 bases outside the gene matches. The CDR3 sequence is 13 residues long. The germline gives CDR1 SQVTM, CDR2 ANQGSEA. The CDR3 reads CSGNRGEITEAFF. The CDR3 region has the DNA TGCAGCGGTAACAGGGGTGAGATCACTGAAGCTTTCTTT.

This clonotype has at least ten counts. CDR3 amino acids: CASSEEGAGANEQFF. CDR3 nucleotides: TGTGCCAGCAGTGAGGAGGGGGCAGGGGCTAATGAGCAGTTCTTC. This chain connects TRBV2 to TRBJ2-1; D is possibly TRBD1 (7 bases). V was shortened by 3 bases and J by 7 bases, with 16 bases between the two germline ends. CDR3 length equals 15 residues. CDR1 and CDR2 from the germline V gene are SNHLY and FYNNEI.

This clonotype came up a few times. The chain links TRBV5-6 to TRBJ1-6; no clear D gene. The CDR3 length is 15 residues. The V end lost 0 bases, the J end lost 5 bases, and 9 bases lay between the germline ends. Germline CDR1 is SGHDT and CDR2 is YYEEEE. This chain's CDR3 is CASSLGGLDNSPLHF. CDR3 sequence (DNA): TGTGCCAGCAGCTTGGGAGGGTTGGATAATTCACCCCTCCACTTT.